A selection of T cell receptor beta chains follows, all from one sample in a study of identical twins. TCRdb independently ran MiXCR on the 5' RACE reads; one entry per CDR3 protein. Of about 220,000 distinct CDR3 sequences listed, approximately 8% are singletons. This sample was also put to use in a study of yellow fever vaccine responses in identical twins.

Specimen: CD8+ T cells sorted from blood. The receptors here all came from a woman under 30 in good health. CDR3s include the opening cysteine and the closing phenylalanine or tryptophan. D genes are given only for firm matches. Not all rows give a size; the values are once, few, many and, for expanded clones, a class.

clone size: few
D gene: NA
V gene: TRBV7-9
J gene: TRBJ2-5
CDR3 protein: CASSLAAGRMGETQYF
CDR3 DNA: TGTGCCAGCAGCTTAGCGGCGGGGCGGATGGGAGAGACCCAGTACTTC

clone size: few
D gene: NA
V gene: TRBV28
J gene: TRBJ2-4
CDR3 protein: CASSLGTAGAKNIQYF
CDR3 DNA: TGTGCCAGCAGTTTGGGGACAGCGGGAGCCAAAAACATTCAGTACTTC

clone size: few
D gene: TRBD1
V gene: TRBV28
J gene: TRBJ1-5
CDR3 protein: CASRPRTGFNTRDQPQHF
CDR3 DNA: TGTGCCAGCAGGCCGAGGACAGGGTTTAATACCCGGGATCAGCCCCAGCATTTT

clone size: many
D gene: NA
V gene: TRBV6-1
J gene: TRBJ1-1
CDR3 protein: CASTEGGRGDTEAFF
CDR3 DNA: TGTGCCAGCACCGAGGGGGGGAGAGGGGACACTGAAGCTTTCTTT

clone size: many
D gene: NA
V gene: TRBV6-6
J gene: TRBJ2-1
CDR3 protein: CASTRERGDEQFF
CDR3 DNA: TGTGCCAGCACGCGGGAGAGGGGGGATGAGCAGTTCTTC

clone size: many
D gene: NA
V gene: TRBV14
J gene: TRBJ2-5
CDR3 protein: CASSHPNHWRVSLQETQYF
CDR3 DNA: TGTGCCAGCAGCCACCCTAACCATTGGAGGGTCTCCCTTCAAGAGACCCAGTACTTC

clone size: few
D gene: NA
V gene: TRBV14
J gene: TRBJ1-1
CDR3 protein: CASSQDQVFAFGNTEAFF
CDR3 DNA: TGTGCCAGCAGCCAAGATCAGGTTTTTGCATTCGGAAACACTGAAGCTTTCTTT

clone size: NA
D gene: NA
V gene: TRBV5-8
J gene: TRBJ2-6
CDR3 protein: CASSLRADGVLTF
CDR3 DNA: TGTGCCAGCAGCTTGAGGGCAGATGGCGTCCTGACTTTC

clone size: NA
D gene: NA
V gene: TRBV7-8
J gene: TRBJ2-3
CDR3 protein: CASSSPTQGPDTQYF
CDR3 DNA: TGTGCCAGCAGCTCGCCGACCCAGGGGCCCGATACGCAGTATTTT

clone size: few
D gene: NA
V gene: TRBV12-3/TRBV12-4
J gene: TRBJ2-7
CDR3 protein: CASSPSRAYEQYF
CDR3 DNA: TGTGCCAGCAGCCCCAGCAGGGCCTACGAGCAGTACTTC